Included here is one TCR beta chain sequence, with context. The sample is drawn from a study of blood T cell repertoires in COVID-19. At the level of the study: Material from acute and convalescent COVID-19 was sourced from the United States, Italy and Spain. PBMCs, B-cell-depleted T cells, or T cells provided the cDNA or gDNA that made up the material.

Source study methods: Amplification with reference gene primers provided the estimates of nucleated cell counts. Only in-frame clones appear in the TCRdb table, and some are missing; sequencing was by immunoSEQ multiplex PCR. V and J calls and clone size are those listed in that table; D and trimming were worked out from the DNA. The sample lists tens of thousands of clones, more than 85% seen once, with roughly 4.5% in the top ten. The sequence derives from a man aged 50 or older with active COVID-19. The sequenced sample consisted of peripheral blood.

The CDR3 DNA follows: TGTGCCAGCAGCGTGGGGACAGGAGGCAATCAGCCCCAGCATTTT. Translated: CASSVGTGGNQPQHF. The chain employs TRBV9 and TRBJ1-5; TRBD1 agrees at 8 bases. The CDR3 length is 15 residues. Germline CDR1 SGDLS, CDR2 YYNGEE. V lost 2 bases and J lost 2; bases outside the gene matches: 3.